These 20 T cell receptor beta chains were sequenced from one sample in a study of blood T cell repertoires in COVID-19. Here immunoSEQ multiplex PCR was the method, and the copy in TCRdb shows in-frame clones only, minus some. Among 20,000 to 30,000 clones listed, about four fifths were seen once. The sequenced sample consisted of peripheral blood. These receptors were obtained from a man at least 80 years old with active or convalescent COVID-19.

This clone was seen a handful of times. This chain links TRBV6-5 with TRBJ1-2, with a tentative D call TRBD1 (6 bases). V was pared by 5 bases and J by 5 bases, with 9 bases between. CDR1 MNHEY and CDR2 SVGAGI come from the germline V gene. The CDR3 length is 12 residues. Here the CDR3 reads CASSKQGYGYTF. The CDR3 DNA follows: TGTGCCAGCAGTAAACAGGGTTATGGCTACACCTTC.

The V and J genes are TRBV28 and TRBJ2-7; D is uncertain. Trimming removed 8 bases at V and 6 bases at J, with 11 bases between. From germline, CDR1 is MDHEN and CDR2 SYDVKM. CDR3 length: 11 amino acids. The CDR3 region has the DNA TGTGCCAGCGCACTCCAAGCCGAGCAGTACTTC. Amino acids: CASALQAEQYF.

The CDR3 here is CASRPARGGPETQYF. The DNA of the CDR3 is TGCGCCAGCAGACCCGCCCGGGGTGGGCCAGAGACCCAGTACTTC. The genes are TRBV10-2 and TRBJ2-5; D is possibly TRBD2 (5 bases). This CDR3 has 15 amino acids. Germline-derived CDR1 and CDR2 are WSHSY and SAAADI. Trimming pared 6 bases from V and 4 bases from J, leaving 18 bases between.

The chain couples TRBV13 to TRBJ2-7, with 9 bases aligning to TRBD1. Trimming removed 8 bases from V and 1 base from J; junction bases left unmatched: 3. The V gene's germline CDR1 is PRHDT and CDR2 FYEKMQ (reference sequence). The CDR3 spans 13 residues. Here the CDR3 DNA reads TGTGCCAGCCGACAGGGGGAATCCTACGAGCAGTACTTC. It translates to CASRQGESYEQYF.

The J gene is TRBJ2-1, the V gene TRBV11-2, with 8 nucleotides matching TRBD1. The junction had 8 bases not matched to a gene; V was cut back by 1 base and J by 6 bases. Looked up from germline, CDR1 is SGHAT and CDR2 is FQNNGV. CDR3 length equals 16 residues. The DNA for the CDR3 is TGTGCCAGCAGCTTAGGCGGGACAGGAACCCTCAATGAGCAGTTCTTC. The encoded protein is CASSLGGTGTLNEQFF.

This clone was seen a few times. This chain links TRBV2 with TRBJ1-1, with D uncertain. Germline V gene data show CDR1 as SNHLY and CDR2 as FYNNEI. V dropped 8 bases and J dropped 3 bases, with 7 bases sitting between them. The CDR3 loop spans 11 amino acids. CDR3 sequence: CASWRDTEAFF. The CDR3 region has the DNA TGTGCCAGCTGGAGGGACACTGAAGCTTTCTTT.

CDR3 in amino acids: CATSRVRSGSSYEQYF. The CDR3 DNA is TGTGCCACCAGCAGAGTCCGCAGCGGGAGCTCCTACGAGCAGTACTTC. The gene calls are TRBV15 and TRBJ2-7; 8 nucleotides line up with TRBD2. Germline CDR1 reads LNHNV; CDR2 reads YYDKDF (reference sequence). The length of the CDR3 is 16 residues. J gave up 0 bases and V 1 base, and 5 bases lay outside the gene matches. The full variable domain, rest sourced from reference TRBV15 and TRBJ2-7, is DAMVIQNPRYQVTQFGKPVTLSCSQTLNHNVMYWYQQKSSQAPKLLFHYYDKDFNNEADTPDNFQSRRPNTSFCFLDIRSPGLGDTAMYLCATSRVRSGSSYEQYFGPGTRLTVT.

This clone occurred a few times. The V and J genes are TRBV18 and TRBJ2-7; 7 bases fit TRBD2. The junction had 5 bases not matched to a gene; V was cut back by 5 bases and J by 1 base. Germline V gene sequence: CDR1 KGHSH, CDR2 LQKENI. The length of the CDR3 is 14 residues. Here the CDR3 reads CASSRGLTSYEQYF. The CDR3 DNA is TGTGCCAGCTCAAGGGGACTAACTTCCTACGAGCAGTACTTC.

This clone was counted between two and nine times. This chain connects TRBV19 to TRBJ2-1, with D unclear. Trimming removed 5 bases from V and 4 bases from J, with 15 bases in between. Germline values: CDR1 LNHDA, CDR2 SQIVND (reference sequence). The CDR3 length is 15 residues. In nucleotides, the CDR3 is TGTGCCAGTAGTCTGCTACCTATATTATACAATGAGCAGTTCTTC. This codes for CASSLLPILYNEQFF.

This clone was seen a handful of times. This chain connects TRBV19 to TRBJ2-7; 8 positions match TRBD2. Trimming cost V 5 bases and J 6 bases; bases outside gene matches: 3. The CDR3 length is 12 residues. CDR1 is LNHDA, CDR2 SQIVND, per germline (reference sequence). Here the CDR3 DNA reads TGTGCCAGTAGTTCGGGAGGGTTCGAGCAGTACTTC. This sequence encodes CASSSGGFEQYF.

The chain links TRBV28 to TRBJ1-5; 9 nucleotides match TRBD1. CDR1 is MDHEN and CDR2 is SYDVKM in the germline V gene. CDR3 size: 14 residues. J lost 5 bases, V lost 5 bases, and 4 bases had no gene match. The CDR3 bases are TGTGCCAGCAGTGAGGACAGGGGCCATCAGCCCCAGCATTTT. Translating gives CASSEDRGHQPQHF. Full variable domain (missing parts from reference TRBV28 and TRBJ1-5): DVKVTQSSRYLVKRTGEKVFLECVQDMDHENMFWYRQDPGLGLRLIYFSYDVKMKEKGDIPEGYSVSREKKERFSLILESASTNQTSMYLCASSEDRGHQPQHFGDGTRLSIL.

This sequence joins TRBV5-3 and TRBJ1-5; 9 bases agree with TRBD1. TRBV5-3 is labeled an ORF, and its function is uncertain. V gave up 2 bases and J gave up 5 bases; unmatched junction bases: 5. This CDR3 spans 15 amino acids. The CDR3 coding sequence is TGTGCCAGAAGCTTTCTCGACAGGGGGGATCAGCCCCAGCATTTT. This translates into CARSFLDRGDQPQHF.

The chain carries TRBV3-1 (or the pseudogene TRBV3-2) and TRBJ1-2, with 9 bases matching TRBD1. V was clipped by 0 bases and J by 8 bases; unmatched bases: 7. CDR3 length: 15 residues. From germline, CDR1 is LGHDT and CDR2 YNNKEL (reference sequence). The CDR3 is CASSQDLGQGPGYTF. The CDR3 nucleotides read TGTGCCAGCAGCCAAGATTTGGGACAGGGACCGGGCTACACCTTC.

The chain uses TRBV14 and TRBJ1-2, with a possible D match to TRBD1 (6 bases). V lost 0 bases, J lost 8 bases, and 13 bases lay in between. CDR1 and CDR2 (germline): SGHDN, FVKESK. The CDR3 has 14 residues. CDR3 sequence reads: CASSQDHRAMGYTF. CDR3 nucleotide sequence: TGTGCCAGCAGCCAAGATCACAGGGCTATGGGCTACACCTTC.

The chain recombines TRBV6-6 with TRBJ1-4; 10 nucleotides agree with TRBD1. The length of the CDR3 is 16 residues. The germline gives CDR1 MNHNY, CDR2 SVGAGI (reference sequence). The J segment lost 2 bases and the V segment lost 2 bases, leaving 2 bases of the junction unmatched. The CDR3 protein is CASSYPGQGTNEKLFF. The CDR3 DNA sequence: TGTGCCAGCAGTTACCCGGGACAGGGGACTAATGAAAAACTGTTTTTT.

V gene TRBV5-6 combines with J gene TRBJ1-5; D remains ambiguous. Trimming removed 1 base from V and 0 bases from J, with 14 bases in between. The CDR3 contains 17 residues. CDR1 is SGHDT, CDR2 YYEEEE, per germline. The CDR3 here is CASSLFVAGYSNQPQHF. The CDR3 region has the DNA TGTGCCAGCAGCTTGTTCGTGGCAGGCTATAGCAATCAGCCCCAGCATTTT.

The V and J genes are TRBV7-8 and TRBJ2-7, with D perhaps matching TRBD1 (5 bases). This CDR3 has 14 amino acids. From germline, CDR1 is SGHVS and CDR2 FQNEAQ. Trimming cost V 1 base and J 2 bases, with 9 bases left between them. The CDR3 nucleotides read TGTGCCAGCAGCTTAGTTCAGGGTCCCTACGAGCAGTACTTC. This codes for CASSLVQGPYEQYF.

The count of this clone is one. The CDR3 region is CASSSGQGAGNTIYF. CDR3 in DNA: TGTGCCAGCAGCTCGGGACAGGGGGCTGGAAACACCATATATTTT. The chain joins TRBV9 to TRBJ1-3; TRBD1 agrees at 11 bases. CDR3 length: 15 residues. V lost 4 bases to trimming and J lost 2 bases; unmatched junction nucleotides: 2. CDR1 and CDR2 (germline): SGDLS, YYNGEE.

This clone has a handful of counts. The chain uses TRBV4-1 and TRBJ2-7, with D uncertain. The ends were cut back, 0 bases at V and 3 bases at J, with 15 bases in the middle. This CDR3 contains 16 residues. Looked up from germline, CDR1 is MGHRA and CDR2 is YSYEKL. CDR3 residues: CASSQDERNPFYEQYF. DNA for the CDR3: TGCGCCAGCAGCCAAGATGAGCGCAATCCCTTCTACGAGCAGTACTTC.

The genes are TRBV7-8 and TRBJ2-7; 10 nucleotides line up with TRBD2. V shed 5 bases and J 3 bases; nucleotides not matched to a gene: 7. The germline V gene has CDR1 SGHVS and CDR2 FQNEAQ. The CDR3 extends over 15 amino acids. The chain's CDR3 is CASSLRTSGIYEQYF. Here the CDR3 DNA reads TGTGCCAGCAGCCTAAGGACTAGCGGAATCTACGAGCAGTACTTC.